These T cell receptor beta chains were read from a single sample in a study of PD-1 blockade in classical Hodgkin lymphoma. Some clones are missing from TCRdb's copy, which holds only in-frame ones; the method was immunoSEQ multiplex PCR. The repertoire holds 7,000 to 8,500 clones, more than 70% seen once, with around 43% in the top ten. Specimen: peripheral blood mononuclear cells (PBMCs), collected before the fourth cycle of nivolumab. All receptors come from a human donor with classical Hodgkin lymphoma. Both conserved end residues are part of each CDR3. A D gene is named only where the DNA matches it firmly. The size entry is marked missing in some rows and otherwise reads once, few, many or a size class.

NA	TRBJ2-7	few	TRBV15	CATSRDRGSLEQYF	TGTGCCACCAGCAGAGATAGGGGCTCCCTCGAGCAGTACTTC
NA	TRBJ2-6	once	TRBV29-1	CSVSESGANVLTF	TGCAGCGTTTCCGAATCTGGGGCCAACGTCCTGACTTTC
NA	TRBJ2-7	NA	TRBV4-1	CASSQDRGGSGYEQYF	TGCGCCAGCAGCCAAGATCGCGGCGGGTCAGGCTACGAGCAGTACTTC
NA	TRBJ2-5	NA	TRBV28	CASSSRGLARQYF	TGTGCCAGCAGTTCCCGCGGCTTAGCCCGACAGTACTTC
NA	TRBJ1-4	NA	TRBV28	CASTKTGIFEKLFF	TGTGCCAGCACTAAGACAGGCATCTTTGAAAAACTGTTTTTT
TRBD2	TRBJ2-1	NA	TRBV7-2	CASSPLAGTHEQFF	TGTGCCAGCAGCCCTTTAGCGGGAACCCACGAGCAGTTCTTC
TRBD1	TRBJ2-1	NA	TRBV7-2	CASSQTTVTGPQNNEQFF	TGTGCCAGCAGCCAGACGACCGTGACAGGGCCCCAAAACAATGAGCAGTTCTTC
NA	TRBJ1-2	NA	TRBV28	CASTSIGEHLTF	TGTGCCAGCACCTCTATTGGGGAGCACCTCACCTTC
TRBD1	TRBJ1-1	NA	TRBV28	CASSLPGTANTEAFF	TGTGCCAGCAGTTTACCCGGGACAGCCAACACTGAAGCTTTCTTT
NA	TRBJ2-5	NA	TRBV19	CASSMGETQYF	TGTGCCAGTAGTATGGGGGAGACCCAGTACTTC
TRBD2	TRBJ2-5	NA	TRBV5-4	CASSGERRGETQYF	TGTGCCAGCAGCGGGGAAAGGCGGGGGGAGACCCAGTACTTC
TRBD2	TRBJ2-3	NA	TRBV19	CASSLRLAGADTQYF	TGTGCCAGTAGTCTCCGACTAGCGGGAGCAGATACGCAGTATTTT
NA	TRBJ2-3	NA	TRBV2	CASTFRRADTQYF	TGTGCCAGCACCTTTCGGAGGGCAGATACGCAGTATTTT
NA	TRBJ2-5	NA	TRBV5-1	CASSPGTTQETQYF	TGCGCCAGCAGCCCCGGGACAACCCAAGAGACCCAGTACTTC
NA	TRBJ2-7	NA	TRBV7-2	CASRSPPPYVPVMNYEQYF	TGTGCCAGCAGGTCACCCCCCCCATACGTCCCGGTGATGAACTACGAGCAGTACTTC
NA	TRBJ1-1	few	TRBV28	CASSDSLGEAFF	TGTGCCAGCAGCGATTCCCTGGGTGAAGCTTTCTTT
NA	TRBJ2-7	NA	TRBV27	CASSPWDSSSYEQYF	TGTGCCAGCAGTCCTTGGGACTCGAGCTCCTACGAGCAGTACTTC
NA	TRBJ2-3	few	TRBV4-3	CASSRGTGTSGITDTQYF	TGCGCCAGCAGCCGGGGGACAGGTACTAGCGGAATCACAGATACGCAGTATTTT
NA	TRBJ2-1	NA	TRBV9	CASSVAGQGYYNEQFF	TGTGCCAGCAGCGTAGCTGGGCAGGGATACTACAATGAGCAGTTCTTC
NA	TRBJ2-1	NA	TRBV6-1	CASSEAMVNEQFF	TGTGCCAGCAGTGAAGCGATGGTCAATGAGCAGTTCTTC
NA	TRBJ2-7	NA	TRBV27	CASSLRGHEQYF	TGTGCCAGCAGTTTAAGGGGCCACGAGCAGTACTTC
TRBD2	TRBJ2-1	NA	TRBV7-3	CASSEAGPGNEQFF	TGTGCCAGCAGCGAAGCGGGACCCGGGAATGAGCAGTTCTTC
NA	TRBJ2-7	NA	TRBV6-5	CASRPQAGFSYEQYF	TGTGCCAGCAGGCCTCAAGCGGGCTTCTCCTACGAGCAGTACTTC
NA	TRBJ1-5	NA	TRBV19	CASSKGQGGQPQHF	TGTGCCAGTAGTAAGGGCCAGGGCGGCCAGCCCCAGCATTTT
TRBD2	TRBJ2-3	NA	TRBV5-1	CASRRAGGLPDTQYF	TGCGCCAGCAGGAGAGCGGGAGGACTTCCAGATACGCAGTATTTT
TRBD2	TRBJ2-7	NA	TRBV7-8	CASSASGGPYEQYF	TGTGCCAGCAGCGCGAGCGGGGGTCCCTACGAGCAGTACTTC
NA	TRBJ2-6	NA	TRBV28	CASTMTGTGANVLTF	TGTGCCAGCACCATGACAGGTACTGGGGCCAACGTCCTGACTTTC
NA	TRBJ1-5	NA	TRBV28	CASRSGPGQPQHF	TGTGCCAGCAGATCGGGCCCCGGACAGCCCCAGCATTTT
NA	TRBJ2-2	NA	TRBV7-9	CASSSPQTADTGELFF	TGTGCCAGCAGCTCCCCCCAGACAGCCGACACCGGGGAGCTGTTTTTT
TRBD2	TRBJ2-7	once	TRBV4-1	CASSQLRLAGVSIPEQYF	TGCGCCAGCAGCCAACTTCGGTTAGCGGGGGTCTCTATCCCCGAGCAGTACTTC
TRBD1	TRBJ1-5	NA	TRBV28	CASRTTGAVGQPQHF	TGTGCCAGCAGGACAACAGGGGCCGTAGGTCAGCCCCAGCATTTT
NA	TRBJ2-2	NA	TRBV6-6	CASSPEGAGELFF	TGTGCCAGCAGCCCCGAGGGGGCCGGGGAGCTGTTTTTT
NA	TRBJ1-3	NA	TRBV9	CASSLSSPGNTIYF	TGTGCCAGCAGCCTAAGTTCTCCTGGAAACACCATATATTTT
NA	TRBJ2-3	NA	TRBV27	CASPETDTQYF	TGTGCCAGCCCGGAAACAGATACGCAGTATTTT
NA	TRBJ1-1	NA	TRBV7-2	CASSLVQGGTEAFF	TGTGCCAGCAGCTTAGTGCAAGGAGGCACTGAAGCTTTCTTT
TRBD2	TRBJ2-1	NA	TRBV6-4	CASSDSSGAYNEQFF	TGTGCCAGCAGTGACTCGAGCGGGGCCTACAATGAGCAGTTCTTC
TRBD2	TRBJ2-1	NA	TRBV19	CASSGRAAGEQFF	TGTGCCAGTAGCGGGAGGGCTGCGGGGGAGCAGTTCTTC
TRBD2	TRBJ2-1	once	TRBV7-2	CASSLVAGFYNEQFF	TGTGCCAGCAGCTTAGTAGCGGGGTTCTACAATGAGCAGTTCTTC
NA	TRBJ1-6	NA	TRBV5-6	CASSPYRGNSPLHF	TGTGCCAGCAGCCCGTACCGGGGTAATTCACCCCTCCACTTT
NA	TRBJ2-1	NA	TRBV7-2	CADGNNEQFF	TGTGCCGACGGGAACAATGAGCAGTTCTTC
NA	TRBJ1-2	NA	TRBV6-1	CASSGVTHYGYTF	TGTGCCAGCAGTGGCGTGACACACTATGGCTACACCTTC
NA	TRBJ2-5	NA	TRBV2	CASVRETQYF	TGTGCCAGCGTCCGGGAGACCCAGTACTTC
TRBD1	TRBJ1-1	NA	TRBV29-1	CSGEDRGKNTEAFF	TGCAGCGGGGAGGACAGGGGGAAGAACACTGAAGCTTTCTTT
TRBD2	TRBJ2-2	NA	TRBV7-2	CASSIAGSTGELFF	TGTGCCAGCAGCATAGCGGGAAGCACCGGGGAGCTGTTTTTT
NA	TRBJ1-2	NA	TRBV10-2	CASSIGQGYTF	TGCGCCAGCAGCATAGGGCAGGGCTACACCTTC
NA	TRBJ1-6	few	TRBV4-1	CASSQEVQGWGSPLHF	TGCGCCAGCAGCCAAGAAGTACAGGGTTGGGGATCACCCCTCCACTTT
NA	TRBJ2-7	medium-sized	TRBV7-2	CASSLGQAAQGEQYF	TGTGCCAGCAGCTTAGGGCAGGCCGCCCAGGGGGAGCAGTACTTC
NA	TRBJ2-2	NA	TRBV11-2	CASSLGGRIGGELFF	TGTGCCAGCAGCTTAGGAGGGAGAATAGGCGGGGAGCTGTTTTTT
TRBD2	TRBJ2-3	few	TRBV5-5	CASSSGTSGPTDTQYF	TGTGCCAGCAGCTCTGGGACTAGCGGGCCCACAGATACGCAGTATTTT
TRBD2	TRBJ2-2	NA	TRBV7-2	CASSSQREGRGGELFF	TGTGCCAGCAGCTCTCAGCGGGAGGGCCGAGGCGGGGAGCTGTTTTTT